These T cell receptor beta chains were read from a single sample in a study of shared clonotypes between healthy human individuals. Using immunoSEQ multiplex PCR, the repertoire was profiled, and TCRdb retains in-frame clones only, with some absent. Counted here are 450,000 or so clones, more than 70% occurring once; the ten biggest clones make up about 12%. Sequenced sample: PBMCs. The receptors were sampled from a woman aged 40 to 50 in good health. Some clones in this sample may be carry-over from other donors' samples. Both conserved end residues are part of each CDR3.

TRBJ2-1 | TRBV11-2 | CASSLVPDTSMGLGNEQFF
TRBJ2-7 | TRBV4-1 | CASSQRYGTGAYEQYF
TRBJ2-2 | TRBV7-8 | CASSLMRGSNTGELFF
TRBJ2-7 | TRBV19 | CASTLSPPSSYEQYF
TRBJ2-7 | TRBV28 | CASSLVLRTASIVYEQYF
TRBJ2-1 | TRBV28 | CASTQVGVAAYNEQFF
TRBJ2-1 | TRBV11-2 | CASSLALGRLGDNEQFF
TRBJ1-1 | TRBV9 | CASSPTGTGQAFF
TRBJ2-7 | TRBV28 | CASSSRMSGDYEQYF
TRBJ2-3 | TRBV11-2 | CASSPGQASDTQYF
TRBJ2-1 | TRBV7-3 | CASSITSGNYNEQFF
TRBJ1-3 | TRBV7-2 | CASSLAGGSGNTIYF
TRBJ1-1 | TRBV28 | CASIVGSVGGDDTEAFF
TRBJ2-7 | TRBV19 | CASSTDRGLEQYF
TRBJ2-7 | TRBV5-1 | CASSLEGTGVHEQYF
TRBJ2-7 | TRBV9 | CASSVGGATSYEQYF
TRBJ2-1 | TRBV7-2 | CASSLERSNEQFF
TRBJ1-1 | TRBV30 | CAWDSGAPNTEAFF
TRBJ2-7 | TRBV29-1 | CSVEDTGTSSYEQYF
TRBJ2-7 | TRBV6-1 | CASSDPRQGISYEQYF
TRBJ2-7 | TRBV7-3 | CASSNYGYEQYF
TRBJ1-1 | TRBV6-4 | CASSRDRGAEAFF
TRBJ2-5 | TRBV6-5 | CASSFQETQYF
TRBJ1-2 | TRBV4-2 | CASSPGAYGQGYGYTF
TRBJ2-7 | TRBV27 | CASRRGASLSYEQYF
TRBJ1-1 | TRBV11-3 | CASSLNTAGTGNTEAFF
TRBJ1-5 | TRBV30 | CAWSVGPRQPQHF
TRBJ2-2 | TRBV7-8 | CASLLGGTGELFF
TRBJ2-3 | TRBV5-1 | CASSRGGSIADTQYF
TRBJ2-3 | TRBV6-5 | CASRPPTPDTQYF
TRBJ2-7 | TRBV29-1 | CSIRLDTYEQYF
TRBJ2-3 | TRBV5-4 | CASSSDLAGADTQYF
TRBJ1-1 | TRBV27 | CASSLSNKGFKVTAFGFF
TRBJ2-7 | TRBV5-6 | CASSSWTSGRLYEQYF
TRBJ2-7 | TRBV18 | CASSPPNAGTLTYEQYF
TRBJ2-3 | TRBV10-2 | CASSDNPTSHTSTDTQYF
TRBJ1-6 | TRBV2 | CASRLQGAGSPLHF
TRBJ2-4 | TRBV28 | CASSFASGFGIQYF
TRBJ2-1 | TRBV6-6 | CASSETSGPYNEQFF
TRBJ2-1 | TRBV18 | CASSPGTSYNEQFF